Listed here is a single T cell receptor beta chain. This CDR3 spans 15 amino acids. V lost 7 bases and J 0 bases, leaving 12 bases between the germline ends. In germline, CDR1 is SNHLY, CDR2 FYNNEI. Sequencing was performed with immunoSEQ multiplex PCR; in TCRdb, only in-frame clones are kept and a portion is missing. The data contain about 98,000 clones, 82% of them singletons. These data belong to a study of control samples from healthy donors and cancer patients. The material sequenced was blood. V is TRBV2 and J is TRBJ1-4; D gene uncertain. The sequence was collected from a man between 60 and 75 years old in good health. The DNA of the CDR3 is TGTGCCAGCAAAAGAGAGCTTGCAACTAATGAAAAACTGTTTTTT. Its protein product is CASKRELATNEKLFF.